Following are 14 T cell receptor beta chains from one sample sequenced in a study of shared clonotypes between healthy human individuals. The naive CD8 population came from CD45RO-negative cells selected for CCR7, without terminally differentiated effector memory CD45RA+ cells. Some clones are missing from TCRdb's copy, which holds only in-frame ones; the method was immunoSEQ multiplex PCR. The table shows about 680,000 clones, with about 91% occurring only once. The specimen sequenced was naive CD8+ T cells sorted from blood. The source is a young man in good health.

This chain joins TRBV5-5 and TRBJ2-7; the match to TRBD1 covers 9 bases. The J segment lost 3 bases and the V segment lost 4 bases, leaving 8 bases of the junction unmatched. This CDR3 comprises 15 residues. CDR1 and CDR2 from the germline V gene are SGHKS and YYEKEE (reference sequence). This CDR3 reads CASSPPTGGIYEQYF. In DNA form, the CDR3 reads TGTGCCAGCAGCCCACCGACAGGGGGTATCTACGAGCAGTACTTC.

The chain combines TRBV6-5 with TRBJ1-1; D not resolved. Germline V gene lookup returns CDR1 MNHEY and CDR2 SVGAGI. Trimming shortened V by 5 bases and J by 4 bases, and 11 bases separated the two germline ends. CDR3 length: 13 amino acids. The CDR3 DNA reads TGTGCCAGCAGTGGCCGGCGCGGCACTGAAGCTTTCTTT. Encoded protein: CASSGRRGTEAFF.

This CDR3 is CSVDITGKGEKLFF. The CDR3 bases are TGCAGCGTTGATATAACAGGGAAGGGTGAAAAACTGTTTTTT. The J gene is TRBJ1-4, the V gene TRBV29-1; D might be TRBD1 (6 bases). The germline V and J ends were trimmed by 3 bases and 7 bases, with 15 bases remaining between them. Germline V CDR1 and CDR2: SQVTM, ANQGSEA. This CDR3 contains 14 residues.

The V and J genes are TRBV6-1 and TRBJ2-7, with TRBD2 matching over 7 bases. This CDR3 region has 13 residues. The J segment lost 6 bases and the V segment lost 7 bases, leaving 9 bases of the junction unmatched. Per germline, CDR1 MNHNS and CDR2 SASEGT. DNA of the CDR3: TGTGCCAGCACTAGCGGAGCCCCCTCCGAGCAGTACTTC. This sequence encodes CASTSGAPSEQYF.

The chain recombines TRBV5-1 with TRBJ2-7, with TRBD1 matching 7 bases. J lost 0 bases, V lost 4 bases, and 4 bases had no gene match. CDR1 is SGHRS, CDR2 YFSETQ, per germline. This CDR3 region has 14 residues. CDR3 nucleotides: TGCGCCAGCAGCATCCGGGACAGCTCCTACGAGCAGTACTTC. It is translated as CASSIRDSSYEQYF. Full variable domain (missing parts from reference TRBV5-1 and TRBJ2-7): KAGVTQTPRYLIKTRGQQVTLSCSPISGHRSVSWYQQTPGQGLQFLFEYFSETQRNKGNFPGRFSGRQFSNSRSEMNVSTLELGDSALYLCASSIRDSSYEQYFGPGTRLTVT.

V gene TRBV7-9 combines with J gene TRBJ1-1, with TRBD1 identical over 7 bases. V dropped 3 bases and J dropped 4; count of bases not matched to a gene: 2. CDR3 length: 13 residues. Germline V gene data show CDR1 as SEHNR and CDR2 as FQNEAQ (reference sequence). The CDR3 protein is CASSFPGGTEAFF. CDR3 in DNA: TGTGCCAGCAGCTTTCCAGGGGGCACTGAAGCTTTCTTT. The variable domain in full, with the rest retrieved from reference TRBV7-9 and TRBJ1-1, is DTGVSQNPRHKITKRGQNVTFRCDPISEHNRLYWYRQTLGQGPEFLTYFQNEAQLEKSRLLSDRFSAERPKGSFSTLEIQRTEQGDSAMYLCASSFPGGTEAFFGQGTRLTVV.

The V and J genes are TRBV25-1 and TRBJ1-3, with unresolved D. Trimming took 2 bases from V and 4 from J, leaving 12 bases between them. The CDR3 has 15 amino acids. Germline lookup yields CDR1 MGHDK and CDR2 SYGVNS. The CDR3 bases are TGTGCCAGCAGTGAACCACTCCGGGGAGGAAACACCATATATTTT. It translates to CASSEPLRGGNTIYF.

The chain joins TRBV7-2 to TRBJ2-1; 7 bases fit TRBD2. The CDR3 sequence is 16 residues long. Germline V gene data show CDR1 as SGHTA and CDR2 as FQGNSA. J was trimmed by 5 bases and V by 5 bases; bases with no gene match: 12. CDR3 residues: CASSLPSGALDNEQFF. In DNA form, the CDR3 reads TGTGCCAGCAGCCTTCCTAGCGGAGCCTTGGACAATGAGCAGTTCTTC.

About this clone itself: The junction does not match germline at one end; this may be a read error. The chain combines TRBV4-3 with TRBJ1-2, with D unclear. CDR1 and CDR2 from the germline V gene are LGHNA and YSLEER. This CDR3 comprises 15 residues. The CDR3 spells CASSEDLVDGYGYTF. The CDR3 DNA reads TGCGCCAGCAGCGAAGACCTAGTGGACGGCTATGGCTACACCTTC.

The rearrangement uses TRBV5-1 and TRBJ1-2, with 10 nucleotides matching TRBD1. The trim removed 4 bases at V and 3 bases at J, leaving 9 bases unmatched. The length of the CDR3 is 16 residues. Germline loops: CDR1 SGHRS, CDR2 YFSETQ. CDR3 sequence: CASSTGTGDTDYGYTF. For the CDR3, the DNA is TGCGCCAGCAGCACCGGGACAGGGGACACTGACTATGGCTACACCTTC.

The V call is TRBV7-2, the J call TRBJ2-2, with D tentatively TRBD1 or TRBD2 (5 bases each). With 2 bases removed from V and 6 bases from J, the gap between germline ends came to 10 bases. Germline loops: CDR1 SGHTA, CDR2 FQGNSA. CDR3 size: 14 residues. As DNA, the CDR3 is TGTGCCAGCAGCTTACTAGGGACGTCCGGGGAGCTGTTTTTT. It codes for CASSLLGTSGELFF.

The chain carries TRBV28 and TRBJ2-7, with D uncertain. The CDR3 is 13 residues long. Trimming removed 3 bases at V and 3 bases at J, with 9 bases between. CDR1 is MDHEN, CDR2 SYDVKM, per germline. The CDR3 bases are TGTGCCAGCAGTTTCTTAGTTTACTACGAGCAGTACTTC. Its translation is CASSFLVYYEQYF.

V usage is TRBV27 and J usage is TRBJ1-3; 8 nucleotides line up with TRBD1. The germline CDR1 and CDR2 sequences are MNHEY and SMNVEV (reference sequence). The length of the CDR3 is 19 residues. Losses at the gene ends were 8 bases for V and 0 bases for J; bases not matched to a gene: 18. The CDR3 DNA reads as TGTGCCAGCCCCCTGGACAGGGACGTTGAAACCTACTCTGGAAACACCATATATTTT. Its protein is CASPLDRDVETYSGNTIYF.

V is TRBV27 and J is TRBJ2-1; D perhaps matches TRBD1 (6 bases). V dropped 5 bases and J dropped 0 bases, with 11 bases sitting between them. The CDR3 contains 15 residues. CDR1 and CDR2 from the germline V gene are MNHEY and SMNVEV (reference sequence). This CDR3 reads CASSRQESSYNEQFF. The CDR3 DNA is TGTGCCAGCAGTCGACAGGAGAGCTCCTACAATGAGCAGTTCTTC.